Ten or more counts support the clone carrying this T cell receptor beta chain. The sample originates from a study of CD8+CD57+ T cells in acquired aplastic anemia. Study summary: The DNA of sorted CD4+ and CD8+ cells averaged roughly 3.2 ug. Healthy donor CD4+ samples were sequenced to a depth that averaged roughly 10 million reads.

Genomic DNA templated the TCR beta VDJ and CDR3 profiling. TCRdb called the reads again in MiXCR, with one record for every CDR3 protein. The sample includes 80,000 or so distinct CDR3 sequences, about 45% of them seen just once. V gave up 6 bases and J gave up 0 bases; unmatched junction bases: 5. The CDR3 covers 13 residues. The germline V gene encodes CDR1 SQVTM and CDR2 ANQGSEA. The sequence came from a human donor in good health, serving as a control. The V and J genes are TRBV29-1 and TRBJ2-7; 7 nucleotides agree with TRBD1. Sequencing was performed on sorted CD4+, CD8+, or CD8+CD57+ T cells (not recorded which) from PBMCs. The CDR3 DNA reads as TGCAGCGTGCTGGGACAGTCCTCCTACGAGCAGTACTTC. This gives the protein CSVLGQSSYEQYF.